The 20 T cell receptor beta chains reported below all come from one sample, sequenced in a study of T cell repertoires in cytomegalovirus infection. TCRdb reprocessed the reads via MiXCR and lists one record per CDR3 protein. The sample lists about 740,000 distinct CDR3 sequences; under 40% were seen once. The specimen was PBMCs. The origin of the receptors is a human donor in good health (CMV status not recorded). Some clones in this sample may be carry-over from other donors' samples.

The DNA for the CDR3 is TGTGCCACCAGTGATCGGGACAGGGGGCTGGGCACTGAAGCTTTCTTT. Residues: CATSDRDRGLGTEAFF. The chain is built from TRBV24-1 and TRBJ1-1, with 12 bases aligning to TRBD1. There are 16 residues in the CDR3. V lost 3 bases to trimming and J lost 4 bases; unmatched junction nucleotides: 5. Per germline, CDR1 KGHDR and CDR2 SFDVKD.

This clonotype was observed a few times. The chain links TRBV29-1 to TRBJ2-1; D might be TRBD2 (5 bases). This CDR3 contains 14 residues. Germline V gene lookup returns CDR1 SQVTM and CDR2 ANQGSEA. Trimming stripped 7 bases from V and 0 bases from J, with 13 bases between. The DNA for the CDR3 is TGCAGCGCGCGGAGGCTAGGCTCCTACAATGAGCAGTTCTTC. It codes for CSARRLGSYNEQFF.

The chain recombines TRBV6-1 with TRBJ1-5; D gene uncertain. Germline CDR1 is MNHNS and CDR2 is SASEGT. The CDR3 totals 13 residues. The V and J ends lost 6 bases and 4 bases respectively, with 10 bases between them. The CDR3 is CASREKVNQPQHF. As DNA, the CDR3 is TGTGCCAGCAGAGAGAAAGTGAATCAGCCCCAGCATTTT.

The genes are TRBV6-5 and TRBJ1-6, with D unresolved. The CDR3 totals 17 residues. CDR1 MNHEY and CDR2 SVGAGI come from the germline V gene. Trimming left V 0 bases short and J 4 bases short, with 13 bases between. The CDR3 region has the DNA TGTGCCAGCAGTTACTCGGTTAGGACTCCTTATAATTCACCCCTCCACTTT. It yields the protein CASSYSVRTPYNSPLHF.

CDR3 DNA: TGTGCCAGCAAGCCAGACAGGGTCACCTTCTACGAGCAGTACTTC. This codes for CASKPDRVTFYEQYF. The chain uses TRBV6-1 and TRBJ2-7; 7 nucleotides match TRBD1. Germline loops: CDR1 MNHNS, CDR2 SASEGT. The ends lost 7 bases at V and 3 bases at J; junction bases unmatched: 12. This CDR3 has 15 residues.

The V gene is TRBV7-2, the J gene TRBJ2-1, with D perhaps matching TRBD2 (5 bases). CDR1 and CDR2 (germline): SGHTA, FQGNSA. Trimming took 7 bases from V and 3 from J, leaving 13 bases between them. The CDR3 totals 14 residues. The chain's CDR3 is CASTPASGYNEQFF. For the CDR3, the DNA is TGTGCCAGCACCCCCGCGAGCGGCTACAATGAGCAGTTCTTC.

This sequence joins TRBV19 and TRBJ2-1; 11 nucleotides line up with TRBD2. The junction had 10 bases not matched to a gene; V was cut back by 2 bases and J by 10 bases. There are 16 residues in the CDR3. Germline V gives CDR1 LNHDA, CDR2 SQIVND (reference sequence). The DNA of the CDR3 is TGTGCCAGTAGTATATGGCCTAGCGGGAGGCTTACGGAGCAGTTCTTC. Its translation is CASSIWPSGRLTEQFF.

The sample holds a few counts of this clonotype. The rearrangement uses TRBV20-1 and TRBJ2-5; the match to TRBD2 covers 9 bases. Germline V lookup: CDR1 DFQATT, CDR2 SNEGSKA (reference sequence). The V segment lost 6 bases and the J segment 3 bases; nucleotides outside the gene matches: 11. The CDR3 extends over 15 amino acids. The CDR3: CSAIGAGGVEETQYF. CDR3 DNA: TGCAGTGCCATCGGGGCGGGAGGGGTCGAAGAGACCCAGTACTTC.

The chain links TRBV7-8 to TRBJ1-5; TRBD1 agrees at 8 bases. Per the germline V gene, CDR1 is SGHVS and CDR2 is FQNEAQ. V shed 5 bases and J 7 bases; nucleotides not matched to a gene: 10. The CDR3 has 15 amino acids. For the CDR3, the DNA is TGTGCCAGCAGCCCCACAGGGGCAGGGGGCCAGCCCCAGCATTTT. This encodes CASSPTGAGGQPQHF.

In the case of this clonotype: The conserved phenylalanine or tryptophan is not found at the CDR3 terminus, so this likely reflects a read error. The chain joins TRBV5-6 to TRBJ1-2; no definite D call. V was shortened by 5 bases and J by 6 bases, with 17 bases between the two germline ends. This CDR3 has 14 amino acids. The germline V gene has CDR1 SGHDT and CDR2 YYEEEE. The CDR3 loop reads CASRQRRRPDGYTL. CDR3 DNA sequence: TGTGCCAGCAGACAACGCAGGAGGCCGGATGGCTACACCTTA.

This rearrangement joins TRBV6-5 to TRBJ1-2; 8 bases are shared with TRBD1. Germline CDR1 reads MNHEY; CDR2 reads SVGAGI. There are 13 residues in the CDR3. V lost 6 bases, J lost 12 bases, and 12 bases stayed unmatched. CDR3 sequence reads: CASSSGTGFLDTF. The CDR3 coding sequence is TGTGCCAGCAGCTCCGGGACAGGTTTTTTGGACACCTTC.

This clonotype showed up just a few times. The CDR3 nucleotides read TGTGCCAGCAGCCGACAAGACCTGAACACTGAAGCTTTCTTT. Its translation: CASSRQDLNTEAFF. The genes are TRBV25-1 and TRBJ1-1; unclear D gene. The CDR3 spans 14 residues. Germline CDR1 is MGHDK and CDR2 is SYGVNS. V shed 6 bases and J shed 0 bases, with 11 bases lying between them.

For this clonotype: With a much larger clone just one base away, this may be a read error. The chain couples TRBV19 to TRBJ1-1, with D unresolved. Trimming cost V 2 bases and J 4 bases, with 14 bases left between them. The CDR3 spans 15 residues. Germline V gene data show CDR1 as LNHDA and CDR2 as SQIVND (reference sequence). CDR3 residues: CASSILGVGCTEAFF. Here the CDR3 DNA reads TGTGCCAGTAGTATATTGGGAGTTGGATGCACTGAAGCTTTCTTT.

The chain is built from TRBV20-1 and TRBJ1-5; no clear D gene. The CDR3 is 14 amino acids. V shed 1 base and J shed 4 bases, with 11 bases lying between them. The V gene's germline CDR1 is DFQATT and CDR2 SNEGSKA (reference sequence). CDR3 DNA sequence: TGCAGTGCTAGAGTCTGGCCAGGTAATCAGCCCCAGCATTTT. This encodes CSARVWPGNQPQHF.

Concerning this clonotype itself: The junction does not match germline at one end; this may be a read error. V usage is TRBV6-2 or TRBV6-3 and J usage is TRBJ2-7; tentatively, D is TRBD1 or TRBD2 (5 bases each). This CDR3 contains 15 residues. Germline-derived CDR1 and CDR2 are MNHEY and SVGEGT. CDR3 coding DNA: TGTGCCAGCGGACTCCGGGACCACAGCTCCTACGAGAAGTACTTC. Translation gives CASGLRDHSSYEKYF.

This sequence joins TRBV12-3 or TRBV12-4 and TRBJ2-7; D ambiguous. CDR3 length: 14 residues. The V end was cut by 5 bases, the J end by 6 bases, with 17 bases between. CDR3 in amino acids: CASSRQDILGEQYF. The CDR3 DNA reads TGTGCCAGCAGTCGACAAGACATCCTAGGCGAGCAGTACTTC.

The chain combines TRBV27 with TRBJ2-3; TRBD2 matches at 11 bases. CDR3 length: 16 amino acids. V was pared by 6 bases and J by 0 bases, with 5 bases of the junction left unmatched. Germline assignment: CDR1 MNHEY and CDR2 SMNVEV (reference sequence). In DNA form, the CDR3 reads TGTGCCAGCAGGCCCCGACTAGCGGGGAGCACAGATACGCAGTATTTT. Amino acid sequence: CASRPRLAGSTDTQYF.

The gene calls are TRBV6-8 and TRBJ2-1, with 15 nucleotides matching TRBD2. The length of the CDR3 is 18 residues. The germline V gene encodes CDR1 MNHGY and CDR2 SAAAGT. V gave up 4 bases and J gave up 2 bases; unmatched junction bases: 6. The CDR3 sequence is CASSSRTSGRVPYNEQFF. CDR3 DNA sequence: TGTGCCAGCAGTTCTAGGACTAGCGGGAGGGTCCCCTACAATGAGCAGTTCTTC.

Many counts were recorded for this clonotype. The V gene is TRBV7-2, the J gene TRBJ2-1; the D gene is possibly TRBD2 (5 bases). V was clipped by 1 base and J by 8 bases, with 9 bases between them. CDR1 is SGHTA and CDR2 is FQGNSA in the germline V gene. The CDR3 spans 13 residues. This CDR3 is CASSLEASYEQFF. CDR3 bases: TGTGCCAGCAGCTTAGAGGCTAGCTATGAGCAGTTCTTC.

The chain links TRBV6-4 to TRBJ1-1; D not certain. CDR3 size: 13 residues. V lost 0 bases and J lost 1, with 3 bases in between. CDR1 and CDR2 from the germline V gene are MRHNA and SNTAGT. CDR3 sequence: CASSDSRNTEAFF. CDR3 bases: TGTGCCAGCAGTGACTCAAGGAACACTGAAGCTTTCTTT.